A selection of T cell receptor beta chains follows, all from one sample in a study of control samples from healthy donors and cancer patients. Clones were sequenced by immunoSEQ multiplex PCR, and TCRdb holds only the in-frame ones, with some missing. This sample has about 130,000 clones, with 85% to 95% found just once. The sample comprised PBMCs. These receptors were obtained from a man between 50 and 59 years old with head and neck cancer. CDR3s leave out the opening cysteine and the closing phenylalanine or tryptophan.

v_gene: TRBV5-5; j_gene: TRBJ1-2; CDR3aa: ASRPITNYGYT
v_gene: TRBV5-1; j_gene: TRBJ2-3; CDR3aa: ASSLTTDTQY
v_gene: TRBV18; j_gene: TRBJ1-1; CDR3aa: ASSTGLNTEAF
v_gene: TRBV4-3; j_gene: TRBJ2-2; CDR3aa: ASSQLGYTGELF
v_gene: TRBV10-1; j_gene: TRBJ1-3; CDR3aa: ASSEYGRGRNFSGNTIY
v_gene: TRBV18; j_gene: TRBJ2-5; CDR3aa: ASSPGLGETQY
v_gene: TRBV30; j_gene: TRBJ1-4; CDR3aa: AWNPGQGGMSHSNEKLF
v_gene: TRBV12-3/TRBV12-4; j_gene: TRBJ2-5; CDR3aa: ASKYREGETQY
v_gene: TRBV18; j_gene: TRBJ2-6; CDR3aa: ASSPTGANVLT
v_gene: TRBV6-6; j_gene: TRBJ2-7; CDR3aa: ASRKQGIVSEQY
v_gene: TRBV5-6; j_gene: TRBJ2-1; CDR3aa: ASSLRGYNEQF
v_gene: TRBV18; j_gene: TRBJ1-1; CDR3aa: ASSPQGPIMNTEAF
v_gene: TRBV29-1; j_gene: TRBJ2-7; CDR3aa: SVASRSASDEQY
v_gene: TRBV6-6; j_gene: TRBJ2-7; CDR3aa: ASSGALHGPYEQY
v_gene: TRBV2; j_gene: TRBJ2-1; CDR3aa: ASKAGRSYNEQF
v_gene: TRBV15; j_gene: TRBJ2-5; CDR3aa: ATSRDEGRRY
v_gene: TRBV5-6; j_gene: TRBJ1-1; CDR3aa: ASSFDRTMNTEAF
v_gene: TRBV10-3; j_gene: TRBJ1-1; CDR3aa: AITSAGNTEAF
v_gene: TRBV9; j_gene: TRBJ1-1; CDR3aa: ASSATPGPPTEAF
v_gene: TRBV13; j_gene: TRBJ1-2; CDR3aa: ASSRTFGANYGYT
v_gene: TRBV6-2/TRBV6-3; j_gene: TRBJ1-1; CDR3aa: ASSTDSLKAF
v_gene: TRBV19; j_gene: TRBJ2-1; CDR3aa: ASRSERGGNEQF
v_gene: TRBV3-1/TRBV3-2; j_gene: TRBJ2-3; CDR3aa: ASSLQGTGTQY
v_gene: TRBV7-2; j_gene: TRBJ1-1; CDR3aa: ASSLGRLPQAF
v_gene: TRBV18; j_gene: TRBJ2-3; CDR3aa: ASSPRLSGGSTDTQY
v_gene: TRBV28; j_gene: TRBJ1-2; CDR3aa: ASSLWGYGYT
v_gene: TRBV4-3; j_gene: TRBJ1-5; CDR3aa: ASAPWRANQPQH
v_gene: TRBV10-2; j_gene: TRBJ2-7; CDR3aa: ASSESNEQY
v_gene: TRBV7-2; j_gene: TRBJ1-3; CDR3aa: ASRTGETGNTIY
v_gene: TRBV7-9; j_gene: TRBJ1-4; CDR3aa: ASSKDRGEANEKLF
v_gene: TRBV28; j_gene: TRBJ2-7; CDR3aa: ASSSPSFIGELYEQY
v_gene: TRBV6-5; j_gene: TRBJ1-1; CDR3aa: ASSYSTGISEAF